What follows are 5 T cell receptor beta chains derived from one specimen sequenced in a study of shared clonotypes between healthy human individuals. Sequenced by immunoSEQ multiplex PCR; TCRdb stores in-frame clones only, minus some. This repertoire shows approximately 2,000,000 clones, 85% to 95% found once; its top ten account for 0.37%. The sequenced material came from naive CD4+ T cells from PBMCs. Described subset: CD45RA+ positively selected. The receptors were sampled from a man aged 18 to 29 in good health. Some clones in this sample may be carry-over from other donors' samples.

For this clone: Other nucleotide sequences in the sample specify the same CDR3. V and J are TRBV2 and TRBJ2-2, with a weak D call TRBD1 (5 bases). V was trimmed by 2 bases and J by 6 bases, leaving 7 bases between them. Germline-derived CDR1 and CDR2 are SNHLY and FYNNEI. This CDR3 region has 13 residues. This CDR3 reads CASSELGAGELFF. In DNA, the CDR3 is TGTGCCAGCAGTGAACTAGGGGCCGGGGAGCTGTTTTTT.

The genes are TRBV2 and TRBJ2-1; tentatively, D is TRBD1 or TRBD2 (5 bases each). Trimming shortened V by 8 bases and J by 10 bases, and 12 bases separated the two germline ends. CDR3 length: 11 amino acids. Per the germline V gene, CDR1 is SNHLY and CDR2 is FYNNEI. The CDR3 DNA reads TGTGCCAGCGTGATACGGGGCGAGCAGTTCTTC. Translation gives CASVIRGEQFF.

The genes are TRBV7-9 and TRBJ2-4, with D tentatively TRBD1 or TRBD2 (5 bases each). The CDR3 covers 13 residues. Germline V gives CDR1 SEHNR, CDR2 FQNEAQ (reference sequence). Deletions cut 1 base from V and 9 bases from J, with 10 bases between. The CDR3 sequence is CASSLVGGSIQYF. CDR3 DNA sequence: TGTGCCAGCAGCTTAGTTGGGGGAAGCATTCAGTACTTC.

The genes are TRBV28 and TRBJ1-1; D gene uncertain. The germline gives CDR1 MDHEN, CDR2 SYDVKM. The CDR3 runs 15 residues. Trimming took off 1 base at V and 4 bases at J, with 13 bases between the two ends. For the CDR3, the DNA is TGTGCCAGCAGTTTATCTCTCCCCCGGGGCACTGAAGCTTTCTTT. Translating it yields CASSLSLPRGTEAFF.

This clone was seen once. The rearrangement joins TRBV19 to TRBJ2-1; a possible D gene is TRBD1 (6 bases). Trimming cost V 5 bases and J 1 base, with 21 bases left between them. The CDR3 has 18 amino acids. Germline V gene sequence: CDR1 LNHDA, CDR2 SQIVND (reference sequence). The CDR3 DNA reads TGTGCCAGTAGTCCAAGGGAAACAGGGATTTGGTCCTACAATGAGCAGTTCTTC. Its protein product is CASSPRETGIWSYNEQFF.